This TCR beta chain was sequenced in a study of CD8 T cells in Susac syndrome. A quantity of about 0.45 to 1 ug RNA underwent reverse transcription using random hexamers. MiXCR was run by TCRdb on the immunoSEQ multiplex PCR reads, yielding one entry per CDR3 protein. The data show about 210,000 distinct CDR3 sequences, 95% seen once. This clonotype originated in a human donor with multiple sclerosis. Specimen: CD4+ T cells from PBMCs.

This CDR3 is CSATYQGGTEAFF. Here the CDR3 DNA reads TGCAGTGCTACGTACCAGGGGGGAACTGAAGCTTTCTTT. The V call is TRBV20-1, the J call TRBJ1-1; TRBD1 agrees at 7 bases. The CDR3 runs to 13 residues. In germline, CDR1 is DFQATT, CDR2 SNEGSKA (reference sequence). V dropped 4 bases and J dropped 5; count of bases not matched to a gene: 7.